This T cell receptor (beta chain) was profiled in a study of control samples from healthy donors and cancer patients. Here immunoSEQ multiplex PCR was the method, and the copy in TCRdb shows in-frame clones only, minus some. The repertoire consists of roughly 150,000 clones, with about 93% occurring once and the leading ten covering roughly 2.3%. This sequence originates from a man between 50 and 59 years old in good health. Sequencing was carried out using blood.

The CDR3 coding sequence is TGCAGTGCTAGTCGACCAATGACGGGAAAACAAAATTCACCCCTCCACTTT. Encoded protein: CSASRPMTGKQNSPLHF. The chain is built from TRBV20-1 and TRBJ1-6; no firm D call. Trimming took 3 bases from V and 7 from J, leaving 22 bases between them. This CDR3 has 17 residues. Per the germline V gene, CDR1 is DFQATT and CDR2 is SNEGSKA (reference sequence).